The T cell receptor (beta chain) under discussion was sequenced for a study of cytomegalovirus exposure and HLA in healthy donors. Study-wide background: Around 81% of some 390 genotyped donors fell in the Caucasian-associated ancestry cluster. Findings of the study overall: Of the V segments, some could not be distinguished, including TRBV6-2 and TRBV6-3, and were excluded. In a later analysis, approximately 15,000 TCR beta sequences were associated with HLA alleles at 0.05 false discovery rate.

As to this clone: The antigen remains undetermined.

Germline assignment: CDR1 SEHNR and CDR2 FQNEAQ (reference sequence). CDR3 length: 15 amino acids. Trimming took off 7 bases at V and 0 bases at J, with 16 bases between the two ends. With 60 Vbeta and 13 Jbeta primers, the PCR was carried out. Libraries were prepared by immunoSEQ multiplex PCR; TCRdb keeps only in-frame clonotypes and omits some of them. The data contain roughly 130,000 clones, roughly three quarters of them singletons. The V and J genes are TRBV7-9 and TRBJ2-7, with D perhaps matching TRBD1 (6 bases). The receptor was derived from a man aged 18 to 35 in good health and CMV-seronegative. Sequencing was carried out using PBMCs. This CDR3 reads CASTHSTGPSYEQYF. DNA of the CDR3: TGTGCCAGCACCCACTCAACAGGGCCCTCCTACGAGCAGTACTTC.